Listed here is a single T cell receptor beta chain. The data were obtained in a study of blood T cell repertoires in COVID-19. For the study at large: Italy, Spain and the United States were the sources of the convalescent and acute COVID-19 samples. The cDNA or gDNA used as material had been derived from T cells, B-cell-depleted T cells, or PBMCs.

In the study's own analysis: How many nucleated cells were present was estimated from reference gene primer amplification. Clones were sequenced by immunoSEQ multiplex PCR, and TCRdb holds only the in-frame ones, with some missing. That table supplies the V and J calls and clone size; D and trimming were determined from the DNA. The table includes 250,000 to 400,000 clones, roughly nine tenths detected once. Those enrolled in Seattle joined during active infection and were followed longitudinally afterward. The CDR3 length is 16 residues. The ends were cut back, 4 bases at V and 2 bases at J, with 15 bases in the middle. CDR1 is SNHLY, CDR2 FYNNEI, per germline.

This chain connects TRBV2 to TRBJ2-1; TRBD2 might be the D (5 bases). Material for sequencing was peripheral blood. The sequence was obtained from a woman in her thirties with COVID-19, enrolled during active disease. In DNA form, the CDR3 reads TGTGCCAGCAGTGGGACCCGACTAAATACCTACAATGAGCAGTTCTTC. The encoded protein is CASSGTRLNTYNEQFF. Based on the CDR3 plus reference TRBV2 and TRBJ2-1, the full variable domain is EPEVTQTPSHQVTQMGQEVILRCVPISNHLYFYWYRQILGQKVEFLVSFYNNEISEKSEIFDDQFSVERPDGSNFTLKIRSTKLEDSAMYFCASSGTRLNTYNEQFFGPGTRLTVL.